The source of this TCR beta chain is a study of CD8+CD57+ T cells in acquired aplastic anemia. The CDR3 sequence is 15 residues long. J lost 4 bases, V lost 2 bases, and 8 bases had no gene match. The V gene's germline CDR1 is SGHDT and CDR2 YYEEEE. TCR beta VDJ and CDR3 profiling used genomic DNA as template. Via MiXCR, TCRdb re-called the reads, giving one row per CDR3 protein. The repertoire holds under 200,000 distinct CDR3 sequences, approximately 40% seen once, with 0.9% to 1.2% in the top ten. This chain links TRBV5-6 with TRBJ2-7; 8 bases are shared with TRBD1. The receptor comes from a human donor in good health. The sequenced sample was sorted CD4+, CD8+, or CD8+CD57+ T cells (not recorded which) from PBMCs. This chain's CDR3 is CASSFRAGGEYEQYF. Here the CDR3 DNA reads TGTGCCAGCAGCTTTAGGGCAGGGGGCGAGTACGAGCAGTACTTC.